These T cell receptor beta chains were read from a single sample in a study of blood T cell repertoires in COVID-19. TCRdb's table, derived via immunoSEQ multiplex PCR, lists solely in-frame clones and lacks some. The sample records some 55,000 clones, over 80% being singletons. Sequenced material: peripheral blood. The receptors originated from an older woman with acute or convalescent COVID-19. Each CDR3 is given with its conserved first and last residue. Each record gives: clone size, V gene, D gene, CDR3 length, J gene, CDR3 DNA, CDR3 protein. A D gene is named only where the DNA matches it firmly. Part of the rows lack a size; the others show once, few, many or a class for expanded clones.

>NA|TRBV4-1|NA|19|TRBJ2-6
TGCGCCAGCAGCCAAGATCCTGCCAGGCTAAACTCTGGGGCCAACGTCCTGACTTTC
CASSQDPARLNSGANVLTF
>NA|TRBV7-6|NA|14|TRBJ1-1
TGTGCCAGCAGCATCTCTGAGAGCGACACTGAAGCTTTCTTT
CASSISESDTEAFF
>NA|TRBV4-1|NA|14|TRBJ2-7
TGCGCCAGCAGCCAAGCTGACTTGTACTACGAGCAGTACTTC
CASSQADLYYEQYF
>NA|TRBV5-5|TRBD1|17|TRBJ2-7
TGTGCCAGCAGCCCGTTCGCGCGGGACAGGGGGTCCAACGAGCAGTACTTC
CASSPFARDRGSNEQYF
>NA|TRBV10-2|TRBD1|14|TRBJ2-7
TGCGCCAGCCGCGGGACAGGACGGGCCTACGAGCAGTACTTC
CASRGTGRAYEQYF
>NA|TRBV6-1|NA|16|TRBJ1-2
TGTGCCAGCAGTGAAGCGATTACCCCCACAGGGTCTGGCTACACCTTC
CASSEAITPTGSGYTF
>NA|TRBV7-8|TRBD2|15|TRBJ2-7
TGTGCCAGCAGCTCCACGACTAGCGGGAACCACGAGCAGTACTTC
CASSSTTSGNHEQYF
>NA|TRBV19|TRBD2|16|TRBJ2-1
TGTGCCAGTAAGCCGCTACAGCGGGGAAAGTACAATGAGCAGTTCTTC
CASKPLQRGKYNEQFF
>NA|TRBV5-5|TRBD2|15|TRBJ2-2
TGTGCCAGCAGCTTGGTAGCGGGGAACACCGGGGAGCTGTTTTTT
CASSLVAGNTGELFF
>NA|TRBV7-8|NA|14|TRBJ2-3
TGTGCCAGCAGCTTAATAGAGAGCACAGATACGCAGTATTTT
CASSLIESTDTQYF
>NA|TRBV30|TRBD1|16|TRBJ1-1
TGTGCCTGGGAGACAGGGCATGGGGACCTGAACACTGAAGCTTTCTTT
CAWETGHGDLNTEAFF
>NA|TRBV5-1|NA|16|TRBJ1-1
TGCGCCAGCAGCTTGGGTTTTACTGCCTTAGACACTGAAGCTTTCTTT
CASSLGFTALDTEAFF
>NA|TRBV28|TRBD1|16|TRBJ1-2
TGTGCCAGCAGTCTAGGGGCCCGGGACAGGAACTATGGCTACACCTTC
CASSLGARDRNYGYTF
>NA|TRBV27|TRBD1|16|TRBJ1-5
TGTGCCAGCAAACCCCAGGGGGCTTATAGCAATCAGCCCCAGCATTTT
CASKPQGAYSNQPQHF
>NA|TRBV6-5|TRBD2|14|TRBJ2-7
TGTGCCAGCATAGCTAGCGGGAGGGCCCACGAGCAGTACTTC
CASIASGRAHEQYF
>once|TRBV13|TRBD2|15|TRBJ2-1
TGTGCCAGCAGCTTAGGCGGGGGGGCCGTTAATGAGCAGTTCTTC
CASSLGGGAVNEQFF
>NA|TRBV2|TRBD1|15|TRBJ1-1
TGTGCCACCAGCCGGGACAGGGGTATAGGCACTGAAGCTTTCTTT
CATSRDRGIGTEAFF